These T cell receptor beta chains were read from a single sample in a study of T cells in Graves' hyperthyroidism and ophthalmopathy. From the multiplex PCR reads, TCRdb called clonotypes with MiXCR, one entry per CDR3 protein. The data show approximately 600,000 distinct CDR3 sequences, roughly 15% seen once. The material sequenced was blood. Source of these receptors: a middle-aged woman with Graves' ophthalmopathy. Each CDR3 is given with its conserved first and last residue. A D gene is named only where the DNA matches it firmly. For some rows the clone size is stated as once, few or many, or as a class when expanded; others skip it.

d_call	clone_size	j_call	v_call	cdr3_nt	cdr3_aa
.	many	TRBJ1-2	TRBV4-1	TGCGCCAGCAGCCAAGGCCCCGGTTTCAGCTATGGCTACACCTTC	CASSQGPGFSYGYTF
.	many	TRBJ2-7	TRBV6-2/TRBV6-3	TGTGCCAGCAGTGACAGGTCCCTCTACGAGCAGTACTTC	CASSDRSLYEQYF
.	many	TRBJ1-5	TRBV27	TGTGCCAGCAGTTTATTGCATCAGCCCCAGCATTTT	CASSLLHQPQHF
.	many	TRBJ1-5	TRBV20-1	TGCAGTGCTTCCAACGACAGAAACAATCAGCCCCAGCATTTT	CSASNDRNNQPQHF
TRBD1	few	TRBJ1-5	TRBV20-1	TGCAGTGCTACTCCCGGGACAGGGGGCAGTCAGCCCCAGCATTTT	CSATPGTGGSQPQHF
TRBD1	many	TRBJ2-5	TRBV3-1	TGTGCCAGCAGCCCAGGACAGGGGACGAGGGGGGAGACCCAGTACTTC	CASSPGQGTRGETQYF
.	many	TRBJ2-7	TRBV12-3/TRBV12-4	TGTGCCAGCAGGCCCAGCGGACTCTACGAGCAGTACTTC	CASRPSGLYEQYF
TRBD2	many	TRBJ2-5	TRBV4-2	TGTGCCAGCAGCCCTAGAAGGACTAGCGGGAGGACTACTTTGGAGACCCAGTATTTC	CASSPRRTSGRTTLETQYF
.	few	TRBJ1-3	TRBV29-1	TGCAGCGTCAAGATCTCTGGAAACACCATATATTTT	CSVKISGNTIYF
.	many	TRBJ1-5	TRBV7-2	TGTGCCAGCAGCTCATTGGGGCAGCCCCAGCATTTT	CASSSLGQPQHF
.	many	TRBJ2-7	TRBV28	TGTGCCAGCAGGCAGGACTCCTACGAGCAGTACTTC	CASRQDSYEQYF
.	few	TRBJ2-5	TRBV7-2	TGTGCCAGCAGCCCCTCCGGGACCTTGTACCAAGAGACCCAGTACTTC	CASSPSGTLYQETQYF
.	once	TRBJ1-5	TRBV2	TGTGCCAGCAGCTACACTCTGGGTAGCAATCAGCCCCAGCATTTT	CASSYTLGSNQPQHF
.	many	TRBJ1-2	TRBV19	TGTGCCAGTAGTAACCCAAGGAGGCAGGACTCATATGGCTACACCTTC	CASSNPRRQDSYGYTF
.	many	TRBJ2-7	TRBV30	TGTGCCTGGATGCAAGCGGATAAGCTCTACGAGCAGTACTTC	CAWMQADKLYEQYF
.	.	TRBJ1-1	TRBV28	TGTGCCAGCAGTCTGACATACACGAACAGGAACACTGAAGCTTTCTTT	CASSLTYTNRNTEAFF
TRBD2	once	TRBJ2-5	TRBV3-1	TGTGCCAGCAGCCCCAGGAGTTGGGCTAGCGGGACTAATGGACAAGAGACCCAGTACTTC	CASSPRSWASGTNGQETQYF
.	few	TRBJ2-1	TRBV10-3	TGTGCCAGCGGGACGGACAATGAGCAGTTCTTC	CASGTDNEQFF
.	many	TRBJ1-5	TRBV19	TGTGCCAGTAGTAACACACTTGTAAATCAGCCCCAGCATTTT	CASSNTLVNQPQHF
.	many	TRBJ2-7	TRBV7-9	TGTGCCAGCAGCTTAAAAGAGTACGAGCAGTACTTC	CASSLKEYEQYF
.	many	TRBJ2-2	TRBV28	TGTGCCAGCAGTTTAAGTACTAGCTGGGGCGGGGAGCTGTTTTTT	CASSLSTSWGGELFF
TRBD2	.	TRBJ2-2	TRBV6-2/TRBV6-3	TGTGCCAGCAGATCCCGGCTAGCGGGAGGAGGTACCGGGGAGCTGTTTTTT	CASRSRLAGGGTGELFF
TRBD1	few	TRBJ1-6	TRBV2	TGTGCCAGCAGTGGGGACAGTTATAATTCACCCCTCCACTTT	CASSGDSYNSPLHF
.	.	TRBJ1-2	TRBV24-1	TGTGCCACCAGTGACGCGGGGGGGGAGTATGGCTACACCTTC	CATSDAGGEYGYTF
.	many	TRBJ2-7	TRBV28	TGTGCCAGCACCCAGGGCGGCACCTACGAGCAGTACTTC	CASTQGGTYEQYF
.	many	TRBJ1-5	TRBV29-1	TGCAGCGTTGAGGGGGAGCCCTTAGTGGATCAGCCCCAGCATTTT	CSVEGEPLVDQPQHF
.	many	TRBJ2-2	TRBV11-3	TGTGCCAGCAGCTTAGATCAAGGGAACACCGGGGAGCTGTTTTTT	CASSLDQGNTGELFF
.	few	TRBJ2-2	TRBV2	TGTGCCAGCAGTTTAGGGGGGGACGCCACCGGGGAGCTGTTTTTT	CASSLGGDATGELFF
.	many	TRBJ2-5	TRBV6-6	TGTGCCAGCAGTTACCCTCGGGACGGACAAGGCCCCAGAAACGTGGAGACCCAGTACTTC	CASSYPRDGQGPRNVETQYF
.	few	TRBJ1-1	TRBV4-1	TGCGCCAGCAGCCAAGTAGCCCCGAACACTGAAGCTTTCTTT	CASSQVAPNTEAFF
.	.	TRBJ1-5	TRBV4-1	TGCGCCAGCAGCCACCACCAGGGGAATCAGCCCCAGCATTTT	CASSHHQGNQPQHF
.	many	TRBJ2-7	TRBV24-1	TGTGCCACCAGTGATCGTGTATCTCCCTACGAGCAGTACTTC	CATSDRVSPYEQYF
TRBD1	many	TRBJ2-7	TRBV10-3	TGTGCCATCAGTGATTTCGGACAGGGAACATACGAGCAGTACTTC	CAISDFGQGTYEQYF
.	many	TRBJ2-7	TRBV6-5	TGTGCCAGCAGAGTGGACGTGTCGGGAGACTACGAGCAGTACTTC	CASRVDVSGDYEQYF
.	.	TRBJ1-2	TRBV11-2	TGTGCCAGCAGCTCTACCAACAACTATGGCTACACCTTC	CASSSTNNYGYTF
TRBD1	.	TRBJ1-1	TRBV4-3	TGCGCCAGCAGCCAAGAGGACAGGAGGAACACTGAAGCTTTCTTT	CASSQEDRRNTEAFF
TRBD1	.	TRBJ1-5	TRBV10-3	TGTGCCATTTCCGACATGACAGGGAATCAGCCCCAGCATTTT	CAISDMTGNQPQHF
TRBD2	few	TRBJ2-1	TRBV9	TGTGCCAGCAGCCCGGGGGGACTACTACCTCCCTACAATGAGCAGTTCTTC	CASSPGGLLPPYNEQFF
.	many	TRBJ1-1	TRBV24-1	TGTGCCACCAGTGATTTGCGTCAGGGACACGCCAAAGCTTTCTTT	CATSDLRQGHAKAFF
TRBD1	few	TRBJ2-7	TRBV7-9	TGTGCCAGCAGCTCGACAGGGGAAGAGCAGTACTTC	CASSSTGEEQYF
.	many	TRBJ2-7	TRBV28	TGTGCCAGCAAATCCCCGGGACGGACCTACGAGCAGTACTTC	CASKSPGRTYEQYF
.	many	TRBJ1-3	TRBV7-8	TGTGCCAGCAGCCCTAACAGTTTGGCTGGAAACACCATATATTTT	CASSPNSLAGNTIYF
.	.	TRBJ2-7	TRBV7-9	TGTGCCAGCAGCTTAGGGGGACCGGATGAGCAGTACTTC	CASSLGGPDEQYF
.	few	TRBJ1-6	TRBV28	TGTGCCAGCAGTTTCTCGGGGAGGCCACCCCCCCGTGGCTCCTATAATTCACCCCTCCACTTT	CASSFSGRPPPRGSYNSPLHF
.	many	TRBJ2-7	TRBV29-1	TGCAGCTTCCGAGGGGGAGGCTACGAGCAGTACTTC	CSFRGGGYEQYF
.	.	TRBJ2-5	TRBV6-1	TGCGCCAGCAGTCCCCGACAGTGGTTTGAGACCCAGTACTTC	CASSPRQWFETQYF
.	many	TRBJ1-1	TRBV4-2	TGTGCCAGCAGGGACTACTGGGAGGACACTGAAGCTTTCTTT	CASRDYWEDTEAFF
.	few	TRBJ1-2	TRBV5-1	TGCGCCAGCAGCTTGTCCCTACAGAACTATGGCTACACCTTC	CASSLSLQNYGYTF